The 30 T cell receptor beta chains reported below all come from one sample, sequenced in a study of siplizumab effects on memory and regulatory T cells. Libraries were prepared by immunoSEQ multiplex PCR; TCRdb keeps only in-frame clonotypes and omits some of them. This table has about 1,000 clones, roughly 70% appearing once. The sample consisted of TEMRA CD8+ T cells sorted from blood. Subset meaning: unstimulated CD8+ CD45RA+ effector memory T cells. The receptor source for this set is a human donor in good health.

This chain uses TRBV25-1 with TRBJ1-2; the match to TRBD1 covers 7 bases. Per germline, CDR1 MGHDK and CDR2 SYGVNS. CDR3 length: 15 amino acids. Trimming removed 6 bases from V and 4 bases from J; junction bases left unmatched: 11. For the CDR3, the DNA is TGTGCCAGCAGCGGGGACAGCCTGGCGGGCTATGGCTACACCTTC. Translated: CASSGDSLAGYGYTF.

This chain joins TRBV9 and TRBJ2-2; possibly TRBD1 or TRBD2 for D (7 bases each). Germline V CDR1 and CDR2: SGDLS, YYNGEE. The ends were cut back, 3 bases at V and 4 bases at J, with 16 bases in the middle. This CDR3 has 16 amino acids. The CDR3, as DNA: TGTGCCAGCAGCGCCCCCAGGGGGGGCGGCACCGGGGAGCTGTTTTTT. This translates into CASSAPRGGGTGELFF.

V is TRBV5-6 and J is TRBJ1-2; D is ambiguous. V shed 5 bases and J shed 4 bases, with 6 bases lying between them. The CDR3 totals 11 residues. Germline assignment: CDR1 SGHDT and CDR2 YYEEEE. CDR3 protein: CASRDVYGYTF. In DNA form, the CDR3 reads TGTGCCAGCAGGGACGTCTATGGCTACACCTTC.

This chain joins TRBV4-1 and TRBJ1-4; D is unresolved. Trimming removed 0 bases from V and 7 bases from J, with 21 bases in between. This CDR3 spans 18 amino acids. Germline-derived CDR1 and CDR2 are MGHRA and YSYEKL. CDR3 in amino acids: CASSQEGCLGERGEKLFF. DNA for the CDR3: TGCGCCAGCAGCCAAGAAGGGTGCCTCGGGGAAAGAGGTGAAAAACTGTTTTTT.

In this sample, this clone turned up once. The rearrangement uses TRBV6-1 and TRBJ2-7, with unresolved D. This CDR3 has 16 amino acids. V lost 4 bases and J 4 bases, leaving 20 bases between the germline ends. From germline, CDR1 is MNHNS and CDR2 SASEGT. DNA for the CDR3: TGTGCCAGCAGTGGGACCTTCGGTCCGGTTGGATACGAGCAGTACTTC. This gives the protein CASSGTFGPVGYEQYF.

This clone was recorded once. This chain uses TRBV7-9 with TRBJ1-1; D call uncertain. Germline V gene sequence: CDR1 SEHNR, CDR2 FQNEAQ (reference sequence). The CDR3 loop spans 13 amino acids. V lost 0 bases and J lost 10, with 12 bases in between. The CDR3, as DNA: TGTGCCAGCAGCTTAGCAGCCCGGGCGGGAGCTTTCTTT. It translates to CASSLAARAGAFF. The variable domain in full, with the rest retrieved from reference TRBV7-9 and TRBJ1-1, is DTGVSQNPRHKITKRGQNVTFRCDPISEHNRLYWYRQTLGQGPEFLTYFQNEAQLEKSRLLSDRFSAERPKGSFSTLEIQRTEQGDSAMYLCASSLAARAGAFFGQGTRLTVV.

This CDR3 reads CASSFGGQVAKNIQYF. The CDR3 DNA reads TGTGCCAGCAGTTTCGGGGGGCAGGTAGCCAAAAACATTCAGTACTTC. The chain joins TRBV28 to TRBJ2-4; tentatively, D is TRBD2 (7 bases). Trimming removed 3 bases at V and 0 bases at J, with 12 bases between. The CDR3 runs 16 residues. Germline assignment: CDR1 MDHEN and CDR2 SYDVKM.

The CDR3, as DNA: TGTGCCAGCAGCAGGGCATGTCGAAAGACCTATGGCTACACCTTC. This encodes CASSRACRKTYGYTF. The rearrangement uses TRBV7-6 and TRBJ1-2, with D uncertain. V was pared by 5 bases and J by 4 bases, with 17 bases between. The CDR3 extends over 15 amino acids. Germline V CDR1 and CDR2: SGHVS, FNYEAQ.

The chain couples TRBV7-9 to TRBJ1-4; D is perhaps TRBD1 (6 bases). CDR1 is SEHNR and CDR2 is FQNEAQ in the germline V gene (reference sequence). Trimming cost V 2 bases and J 2 bases, with 18 bases left between them. CDR3 length: 18 residues. As DNA, the CDR3 is TGTGCCAGCAGCTTATCGAGGGAATGGGGGCTGACTAATGAAAAACTGTTTTTT. Translation: CASSLSREWGLTNEKLFF. Based on the CDR3 plus reference TRBV7-9 and TRBJ1-4, the full variable domain is DTGVSQNPRHKITKRGQNVTFRCDPISEHNRLYWYRQTLGQGPEFLTYFQNEAQLEKSRLLSDRFSAERPKGSFSTLEIQRTEQGDSAMYLCASSLSREWGLTNEKLFFGSGTQLSVL.

The V call is TRBV7-9, the J call TRBJ1-1; D is ambiguous. The CDR3 has 14 amino acids. V was trimmed by 5 bases and J by 3 bases, leaving 13 bases between them. The germline gives CDR1 SEHNR, CDR2 FQNEAQ (reference sequence). The CDR3 region is CASSHLGGDTEAFF. CDR3 nucleotide sequence: TGTGCCAGCAGCCACCTCGGAGGCGACACTGAAGCTTTCTTT.

This rearrangement joins TRBV5-4 to TRBJ2-7; D is possibly TRBD1 (5 bases). The CDR3 is 12 residues long. Germline-derived CDR1 and CDR2 are SGHNT and YYREEE (reference sequence). V was trimmed by 4 bases and J by 8 bases, leaving 13 bases between them. CDR3 DNA sequence: TGTGCCAGCAGCGGGCAGGGTAAGAAGCAGTACTTC. This gives the protein CASSGQGKKQYF.

This clone is termed large. The chain employs TRBV7-9 and TRBJ1-4; weak D call: TRBD1 (6 bases). The CDR3 has 12 residues. Germline lookup yields CDR1 SEHNR and CDR2 FQNEAQ (reference sequence). Trimming pared 6 bases from V and 7 bases from J, leaving 9 bases between. CDR3: CASRTGAEKLFF. CDR3 bases: TGTGCCAGCAGGACAGGTGCTGAAAAACTGTTTTTT.

This clone has just one count. This sequence joins TRBV18 and TRBJ2-2; D may be TRBD1 (5 bases). The CDR3 is 14 amino acids. Germline CDR1 is KGHSH and CDR2 is LQKENI. V dropped 1 base and J dropped 7 bases, with 10 bases sitting between them. DNA of the CDR3: TGTGCCAGCTCACCACAGGGGAACGGCGGGGAGCTGTTTTTT. This codes for CASSPQGNGGELFF.

The chain couples TRBV9 to TRBJ1-1; TRBD1 might be the D (5 bases). Trimming took off 4 bases at V and 1 base at J, with 20 bases between the two ends. Germline V gene lookup returns CDR1 SGDLS and CDR2 YYNGEE. The CDR3 is 17 amino acids. The CDR3 sequence: CASSNPRVGPTNTEAFF. CDR3 coding DNA: TGTGCCAGCAGCAATCCCAGGGTAGGGCCCACGAACACTGAAGCTTTCTTT.

The rearrangement joins TRBV9 to TRBJ2-7; D possibly corresponds to TRBD2 (6 bases). V was trimmed by 0 bases and J by 1 base, leaving 11 bases between them. Per the germline V gene, CDR1 is SGDLS and CDR2 is YYNGEE. The CDR3 contains 15 residues. For the CDR3, the DNA is TGTGCCAGCAGCGTAGGGCTAGCGAGTTCCTACGAGCAGTACTTC. Its translation is CASSVGLASSYEQYF.

In this sample, this clone is large (0.1 to 1%). The chain combines TRBV6-6 with TRBJ1-5; D perhaps matches TRBD1 (6 bases). CDR3 length equals 16 residues. Germline lookup yields CDR1 MNHNY and CDR2 SVGAGI (reference sequence). The V gene lost 1 base and the J gene lost 0 bases, with 10 bases spanning the gap. The CDR3 region has the DNA TGTGCCAGCAGTTACTGGGGGGCCTATAGCAATCAGCCCCAGCATTTT. It yields the protein CASSYWGAYSNQPQHF.

This chain links TRBV28 with TRBJ2-2; weak D call: TRBD2 (6 bases). This CDR3 has 16 residues. Germline V gene sequence: CDR1 MDHEN, CDR2 SYDVKM. Trimming left V 3 bases short and J 6 bases short, with 17 bases between. The CDR3 region is CASSLWTLRGAGELFF. CDR3 DNA: TGTGCCAGCAGTTTGTGGACTTTGCGGGGTGCCGGGGAGCTGTTTTTT.

V is TRBV11-2 and J is TRBJ2-5; D assignment may be TRBD1 or TRBD2 (5 bases each). Judging by the DNA end, TRBJ2-7 fits better; the J call may be wrong. This CDR3 has 13 residues. Per germline, CDR1 SGHAT and CDR2 FQNNGV. CDR3 amino acids: CASSPGTNYEQYF. The DNA of the CDR3 is TGTGCCAGCAGCCCCGGGACCAACTACGAGCAGTACTTC.

V is TRBV9 and J is TRBJ2-7; perhaps TRBD1 as D (5 bases). The V end was cut by 0 bases, the J end by 3 bases, with 10 bases between. CDR1 and CDR2 (germline): SGDLS, YYNGEE. This CDR3 is built from 14 residues. CDR3 in amino acids: CASSVGADSYEQYF. CDR3 in DNA: TGTGCCAGCAGCGTAGGTGCTGACAGCTACGAGCAGTACTTC.

The CDR3 region has the DNA TGTGCCAGCAGCCCAACGACTGGCCACAATGAGCAGTTCTTC. It encodes CASSPTTGHNEQFF. J is TRBJ2-1 and V is TRBV7-2; no firm D call. V lost 5 bases, J lost 5 bases, and 13 bases lay in between. CDR3 length equals 14 residues. The germline V gene encodes CDR1 SGHTA and CDR2 FQGNSA.

The DNA of the CDR3 is TGTGCCAGTACCAGAGGGACAGGGGGCCCTATCGGGGAGCTGTTTTTT. Amino acids: CASTRGTGGPIGELFF. This chain joins TRBV19 and TRBJ2-2; 12 bases fit TRBD1. CDR3 length equals 16 residues. The J segment lost 7 bases and the V segment lost 7 bases, leaving 10 bases of the junction unmatched. In germline, CDR1 is LNHDA, CDR2 SQIVND (reference sequence).

The chain joins TRBV5-4 to TRBJ2-1; 10 positions agree with TRBD2. The germline V gene has CDR1 SGHNT and CDR2 YYREEE (reference sequence). The CDR3 has 16 residues. The trim removed 6 bases at V and 7 bases at J, leaving 13 bases unmatched. The chain's CDR3 is CASILPGLASPNEQFF. The DNA for the CDR3 is TGTGCCAGCATCCTTCCGGGACTAGCGTCCCCAAATGAGCAGTTCTTC.

This clone was observed a handful of times. The rearrangement links TRBV5-4 to TRBJ2-7; TRBD1 matches 8 bases. The germline gives CDR1 SGHNT, CDR2 YYREEE (reference sequence). The V segment lost 1 base and the J segment 5 bases; nucleotides outside the gene matches: 5. The CDR3 loop spans 14 amino acids. Written as DNA, the CDR3 is TGTGCCAGCAGCTTGTGGCAGGGGGCCGACGAGCAGTACTTC. This codes for CASSLWQGADEQYF.

This rearrangement joins TRBV6-1 to TRBJ1-5; D is uncertain. V was clipped by 6 bases and J by 4 bases, with 7 bases between them. The CDR3 runs 12 residues. Germline V gives CDR1 MNHNS, CDR2 SASEGT. The CDR3 DNA sequence: TGTGCCAGCAGAGCCTTTAATCAGCCCCAGCATTTT. Protein product: CASRAFNQPQHF.

The V gene is TRBV2, the J gene TRBJ1-1; D not resolved. Germline loops: CDR1 SNHLY, CDR2 FYNNEI. CDR3 length: 16 amino acids. The V end lost 2 bases, the J end lost 1 base, and 14 bases lay between the germline ends. CDR3 sequence (DNA): TGTGCCAGCAGTGAAAGGAGGTGGCTAGGGAACACTGAAGCTTTCTTT. Translation: CASSERRWLGNTEAFF.

The chain joins TRBV5-4 to TRBJ2-7; the match to TRBD2 covers 7 bases. Per germline, CDR1 SGHNT and CDR2 YYREEE (reference sequence). After removal of 6 bases from V and 3 bases from J, the junction contained 6 bases not matched to a gene. This CDR3 spans 13 amino acids. CDR3 amino acids: CASTPWGGYEQYF. CDR3 in DNA: TGTGCCAGCACCCCGTGGGGGGGCTACGAGCAGTACTTC.

This chain joins TRBV7-3 and TRBJ2-5; the D gene could be TRBD1 or TRBD2 (6 bases each). This CDR3 contains 14 residues. Trimming took off 5 bases at V and 4 bases at J, with 14 bases between the two ends. Per the germline V gene, CDR1 is SGHTA and CDR2 is FQGTGA. CDR3 in amino acids: CASSPLGGSETQYF. CDR3 DNA: TGTGCCAGCAGCCCCTTAGGGGGGTCAGAGACCCAGTACTTC.

This clone has just a few counts. J is TRBJ1-2 and V is TRBV4-1, with D perhaps matching TRBD1 (6 bases). CDR1 is MGHRA and CDR2 is YSYEKL in the germline V gene. This CDR3 contains 15 residues. V was shortened by 0 bases and J by 7 bases, with 15 bases between the two germline ends. The CDR3 is CASSQDRGAPPGYTF. As DNA, the CDR3 is TGCGCCAGCAGCCAAGATCGGGGGGCTCCCCCTGGCTACACCTTC.

The V gene is TRBV29-1, the J gene TRBJ2-5, with D perhaps TRBD2 (7 bases). CDR3 length equals 14 residues. Germline V gene data show CDR1 as SQVTM and CDR2 as ANQGSEA. Trimming took 7 bases from V and 1 from J, leaving 16 bases between them. The DNA of the CDR3 is TGCAGCGGGGGGGGGCCACCAAGCCAAGAGACCCAGTACTTC. Its translation is CSGGGPPSQETQYF.

This clone was found a few times. The rearrangement links TRBV14 to TRBJ2-2; D call uncertain. Germline values: CDR1 SGHDN, CDR2 FVKESK. Trimming removed 4 bases at V and 2 bases at J, with 8 bases between. The CDR3 contains 14 residues. CDR3 protein: CASSPWSNTGELFF. In DNA form, the CDR3 reads TGTGCCAGCAGCCCATGGTCTAACACCGGGGAGCTGTTTTTT.